This TCR beta chain stems from a study of cytomegalovirus exposure and HLA in healthy donors. Findings and limits, study-wide: No immune exposure information besides CMV serostatus was available. In a later analysis, TCR beta V- and J-gene trimming showed a link to a missense DCLRE1C variant.

Comments on this clone: Its antigen remains unidentified.

PCR involved 60 Vbeta and 13 Jbeta primers. This table comes from immunoSEQ multiplex PCR, and its TCRdb copy is limited to in-frame clones, with some not included. This sample has about 170,000 clones, with roughly 85% found just once. The CDR3 length is 15 residues. Germline values: CDR1 MNHNS, CDR2 SASEGT. Trimming took 1 base from V and 5 from J, leaving 12 bases between them. The clonotype was recovered from a man aged 18 to 30 in good health and CMV-seropositive. Sequenced input: PBMCs. The rearrangement uses TRBV6-1 and TRBJ1-5; D is unclear. DNA of the CDR3: TGTGCCAGCAGTGAAGACCCTAGCCCCTATCAGCCCCAGCATTTT. Amino acids: CASSEDPSPYQPQHF.